This T cell receptor beta chain stems from a study of T-cell memory formation after mild COVID-19. In its sample, this clonotype was seen many times. Antigen specificity is unknown. The CDR3 contains 14 residues. Trimming took off 0 bases at V and 12 bases at J, with 16 bases between the two ends. Constant-segment primers were used for 5'RACE, and the resulting TCR alpha and TCR beta cDNA libraries carried sample barcodes and UMIs. MiXCR, run by TCRdb on the 5' RACE reads, gives a single entry per CDR3 protein. Here the sample spans 340,000 or so distinct CDR3 sequences, around 13% being singletons. General study results and limits: Contracting clones from day 15 to 85 had balanced CD4/CD8; later expanders favoured CD4+. The CD4+ clones that contracted clustered mainly within CM and EM, and the CD8+ clones concentrated in EMRA. The appearance of some responding clones in pre-infection memory suggested that cross-reactive memory joined.

The chain is built from TRBV12-3 or TRBV12-4 and TRBJ2-3, with D tentatively TRBD2 (5 bases). Sequenced: PBMCs or a T cell subset sorted from them (not recorded which). The receptor was isolated from a man aged 18 to 30 who had mild COVID-19 (a few samples of this study predate the infection). Cell type and time point are not known. The CDR3 protein is CASSLAVGGQLQYF. The CDR3 DNA reads as TGTGCCAGCAGTTTAGCGGTTGGCGGGCAGTTACAGTATTTT.